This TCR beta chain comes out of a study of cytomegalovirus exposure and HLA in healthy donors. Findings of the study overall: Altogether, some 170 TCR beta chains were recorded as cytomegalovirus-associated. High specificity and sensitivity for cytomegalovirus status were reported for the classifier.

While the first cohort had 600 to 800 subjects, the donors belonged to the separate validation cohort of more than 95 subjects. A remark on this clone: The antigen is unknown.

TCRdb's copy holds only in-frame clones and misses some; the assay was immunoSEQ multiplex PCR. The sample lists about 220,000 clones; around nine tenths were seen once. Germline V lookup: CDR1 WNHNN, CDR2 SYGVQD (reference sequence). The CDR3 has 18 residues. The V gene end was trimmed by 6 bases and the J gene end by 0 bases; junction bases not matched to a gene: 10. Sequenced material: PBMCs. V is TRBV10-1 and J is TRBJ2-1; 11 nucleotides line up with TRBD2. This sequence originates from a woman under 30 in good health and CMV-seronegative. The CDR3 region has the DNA TGCGCCAGCAGCCCCGGGACTAGCGGACCCAGCTCCTACAATGAGCAGTTCTTC. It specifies CASSPGTSGPSSYNEQFF.